The 15 T cell receptor beta chains presented below share a single source sample, sequenced in a study of cytomegalovirus exposure and HLA in healthy donors. The PCR made use of 60 Vbeta and 13 Jbeta primers. Sequencing used immunoSEQ multiplex PCR; TCRdb keeps in-frame clones, though not all of them. This table holds some 250,000 clones, over 80% found once. Sequenced: PBMCs. These receptors came from a woman aged 40 to 50 in good health and CMV-seropositive.

V usage is TRBV19 and J usage is TRBJ2-7; 12 positions match TRBD1. Per the germline V gene, CDR1 is LNHDA and CDR2 is SQIVND (reference sequence). The trim removed 5 bases at V and 4 bases at J, leaving 6 bases unmatched. The CDR3 has 15 residues. The CDR3 loop is CASSVQGQGAYEQYF. CDR3 DNA: TGTGCCAGTAGTGTTCAGGGACAGGGGGCTTACGAGCAGTACTTC.

The chain joins TRBV30 to TRBJ2-1; TRBD2 agrees at 16 bases. Unmatched junction bases numbered 6, after V lost 7 bases and J lost 0 bases. The CDR3 sequence is 17 residues long. Germline CDR1 and CDR2: GTSNPN and SVGIG (reference sequence). The CDR3 coding sequence is TGTGCCTCCACCGGGACTAGCGGGGGGGGCTCCTACAATGAGCAGTTCTTC. Translation gives CASTGTSGGGSYNEQFF.

The chain is built from TRBV5-8 and TRBJ2-2; a possible D gene is TRBD1 (5 bases). The V gene lost 2 bases and the J gene lost 7 bases, with 9 bases spanning the gap. CDR3 length: 13 residues. Germline V lookup: CDR1 SGHTS, CDR2 YDEGEE. The CDR3 loop is CASSFQGGGELFF. The CDR3 coding sequence is TGTGCCAGCAGCTTCCAGGGTGGCGGGGAGCTGTTTTTT.

The chain couples TRBV18 to TRBJ2-7; 9 bases match TRBD1. The germline V gene has CDR1 KGHSH and CDR2 LQKENI. This CDR3 spans 17 amino acids. V lost 2 bases and J lost 3; bases outside the gene matches: 11. This CDR3 is CASSPTRTGTGNYEQYF. CDR3 DNA: TGTGCCAGCTCACCAACGAGAACCGGGACAGGGAACTACGAGCAGTACTTC.

The chain uses TRBV4-1 and TRBJ2-2; 7 positions match TRBD1. The CDR3 spans 17 residues. Germline assignment: CDR1 MGHRA and CDR2 YSYEKL. Trimming removed 1 base from V and 5 bases from J; junction bases left unmatched: 10. The chain's CDR3 is CASSQAGAGGLTGELFF. For the CDR3, the DNA is TGCGCCAGCAGCCAAGCTGGGGCAGGGGGTTTGACCGGGGAGCTGTTTTTT.

The rearrangement joins TRBV2 to TRBJ2-5; D ambiguous. The length of the CDR3 is 14 residues. V lost 4 bases to trimming and J lost 5 bases, with 14 bases between them. CDR1 SNHLY and CDR2 FYNNEI come from the germline V gene. The CDR3 region has the DNA TGTGCCAGCAGTGCATACGGGTTCGTGGAGACCCAGTACTTC. This gives the protein CASSAYGFVETQYF.

The genes are TRBV5-4 and TRBJ2-7; D gene uncertain. This CDR3 has 12 amino acids. Germline V gene sequence: CDR1 SGHNT, CDR2 YYREEE (reference sequence). V shed 0 bases and J shed 6 bases, with 7 bases lying between them. In nucleotides, the CDR3 is TGTGCCAGCAGCTTGGTCAGAGGCGAGCAGTACTTC. Amino acids: CASSLVRGEQYF.

The V call is TRBV7-2, the J call TRBJ1-1, with D possibly matching TRBD1 (5 bases). The CDR3 runs to 17 residues. V dropped 3 bases and J dropped 3 bases, with 20 bases sitting between them. CDR1 SGHTA and CDR2 FQGNSA come from the germline V gene. Here the CDR3 reads CASSFPLQGEGDTEAFF. As DNA, the CDR3 is TGTGCCAGCAGCTTCCCTCTCCAGGGCGAAGGGGACACTGAAGCTTTCTTT.

V gene TRBV6-1 combines with J gene TRBJ2-2; no definite D call. Germline V gene lookup returns CDR1 MNHNS and CDR2 SASEGT. The V and J ends lost 3 bases and 1 base respectively, with 12 bases between them. The CDR3 has 16 residues. The CDR3 spells CASSDTRLVNTGELFF. In nucleotides, the CDR3 is TGTGCCAGCAGTGACACAAGGCTAGTGAACACCGGGGAGCTGTTTTTT.

CDR3: CASSVGTGDTEAFF. Written as DNA, the CDR3 is TGTGCCAGCAGCGTAGGGACAGGGGACACTGAAGCTTTCTTT. The chain carries TRBV9 and TRBJ1-1; TRBD1 aligns across 9 bases. Germline trimming cut 0 bases from V and 3 bases from J; bases unmatched to any gene: 0. The CDR3 contains 14 residues. Germline CDR1 reads SGDLS; CDR2 reads YYNGEE.

The chain uses TRBV30 and TRBJ2-7; 8 nucleotides agree with TRBD2. The CDR3 length is 14 residues. Trimming cost V 0 bases and J 6 bases; bases outside gene matches: 7. Germline assignment: CDR1 GTSNPN and CDR2 SVGIG (reference sequence). CDR3 in DNA: TGTGCCTGGAGTGTAACTAGCGGTACGGGCGAGCAGTACTTC. This codes for CAWSVTSGTGEQYF. Full variable domain (rest looked up from reference TRBV30 and TRBJ2-7): SQTIHQWPATLVQPVGSPLSLECTVEGTSNPNLYWYRQAAGRGLQLLFYSVGIGQISSEVPQNLSASRPQDRQFILSSKKLLLSDSGFYLCAWSVTSGTGEQYFGPGTRLTVT.

This clone came up a few times. The rearrangement uses TRBV19 and TRBJ1-4; D remains unclear. V lost 7 bases, J lost 7 bases, and 13 bases lay in between. Per germline, CDR1 LNHDA and CDR2 SQIVND (reference sequence). The CDR3 is made up of 13 amino acids. The CDR3 loop is CASNWGGGEKLFF. DNA of the CDR3: TGTGCCAGTAATTGGGGAGGAGGTGAAAAACTGTTTTTT.

This clone was seen a few times. At one end the junction does not follow the germline gene, possibly because of a read error. J is TRBJ1-1 and V is TRBV7-9; D is uncertain. The CDR3 extends over 11 amino acids. The germline V gene encodes CDR1 SEHNR and CDR2 FQNEAQ (reference sequence). The CDR3 is CSSSSPAEAFF. The CDR3 nucleotides read TGTTCCAGCAGCTCACCAGCTGAAGCTTTCTTT.

This clone was recorded once. The chain combines TRBV19 with TRBJ2-1; 13 bases map to TRBD2. The CDR3 is 16 amino acids. Looked up from germline, CDR1 is LNHDA and CDR2 is SQIVND (reference sequence). The J segment lost 3 bases and the V segment lost 6 bases, leaving 5 bases of the junction unmatched. The CDR3 sequence: CASRRTSGSFYNEQFF. Here the CDR3 DNA reads TGTGCCAGTAGAAGGACTAGCGGGAGTTTCTACAATGAGCAGTTCTTC. Supplemented by reference TRBV19 and TRBJ2-1, the full variable domain reads DGGITQSPKYLFRKEGQNVTLSCEQNLNHDAMYWYRQDPGQGLRLIYYSQIVNDFQKGDIAEGYSVSREKKESFPLTVTSAQKNPTAFYLCASRRTSGSFYNEQFFGPGTRLTVL.

This chain joins TRBV10-1 and TRBJ2-7, with D maybe TRBD2 (7 bases). CDR3 length equals 14 residues. With 6 bases removed from V and 0 bases from J, the gap between germline ends came to 12 bases. In germline, CDR1 is WNHNN, CDR2 SYGVQD (reference sequence). The CDR3 nucleotides read TGCGCCAGCAGCCTTGGGGGGGCCTCCTACGAGCAGTACTTC. It translates to CASSLGGASYEQYF.